This T cell receptor beta chain was sequenced in a study of T cell repertoires in cytomegalovirus infection. Study summary: Both CMV infection and a matching HLA type were indicated by public TCR beta signatures.

Regarding the study as a whole: Dominating the ex vivo response were HLA-C-restricted CMV-specific TCR beta clonotypes. Individuals carrying CMV plus the relevant HLA were identified by cumulative frequency of public TCR beta families.

A single record per CDR3 protein comes from TCRdb applying MiXCR to the reads. The profile shows roughly 320,000 distinct CDR3 sequences, around 9.1% of them singletons. This clonotype appeared many times. The antigen remains unidentified. The germline V gene encodes CDR1 SGHTA and CDR2 FQGNSA. V gave up 5 bases and J gave up 1 base, with 22 bases separating them. The CDR3 is made up of 18 amino acids. The receptor was derived from a human donor in good health (CMV status not recorded). Some clones in this sample may be carry-over from other donors' samples. The sample was PBMCs. The gene calls are TRBV7-2 and TRBJ2-3; perhaps TRBD2 as D (7 bases). CDR3 nucleotide sequence: TGTGCCAGCAGCAATAGCCTGCTCGCGGGGGCCCGCACAGATACGCAGTATTTT. Protein sequence: CASSNSLLAGARTDTQYF. The full variable domain, its missing parts supplied by reference TRBV7-2 and TRBJ2-3, is GAGVSQSPSNKVTEKGKDVELRCDPISGHTALYWYRQSLGQGLEFLIYFQGNSAPDKSGLPSDRFSAERTGGSVSTLTIQRTQQEDSAVYLCASSNSLLAGARTDTQYFGPGTRLTVL.